These 20 T cell receptor beta chains were all obtained from the same sample, sequenced in a study of cytomegalovirus exposure and HLA in healthy donors. PCR amplification relied on 60 Vbeta primers (plus 13 Jbeta primers). This table comes from immunoSEQ multiplex PCR, and its TCRdb copy is limited to in-frame clones, with some not included. The data contain approximately 120,000 clones, 80% of them singletons. The sample comprised PBMCs. These TCRs come from a man aged 30 to 45 in good health and CMV-seropositive.

The chain carries TRBV4-1 and TRBJ2-3, with 8 bases matching TRBD2. The CDR3 loop spans 15 amino acids. CDR1 and CDR2 from the germline V gene are MGHRA and YSYEKL. V dropped 3 bases and J dropped 2; count of bases not matched to a gene: 4. The CDR3 is CASSQSGGLTDTQYF. The CDR3 DNA sequence: TGCGCCAGCAGCCAGTCGGGGGGGCTCACAGATACGCAGTATTTT.

This rearrangement joins TRBV4-2 to TRBJ2-5, with D possibly TRBD2 on 6 matching bases. This CDR3 is built from 14 residues. The germline V and J ends were trimmed by 1 base and 3 bases, with 9 bases remaining between them. Germline CDR1 reads LGHNA; CDR2 reads YNFKEQ. CDR3 DNA sequence: TGTGCCAGCAGCCAAGGACTAGTCGAAGAGACCCAGTACTTC. Translating it yields CASSQGLVEETQYF.

CDR3 nucleotide sequence: TGTGCCAGCAGTTCAGGGGCTTCCACAGATACGCAGTATTTT. It specifies CASSSGASTDTQYF. The chain employs TRBV6-5 and TRBJ2-3; TRBD1 is a possible D gene (6 bases). V was shortened by 4 bases and J by 2 bases, with 10 bases between the two germline ends. CDR1 and CDR2 (germline): MNHEY, SVGAGI. The CDR3 sequence is 14 residues long.

The chain is built from TRBV30 and TRBJ1-5; D perhaps matches TRBD1 (5 bases). V shed 2 bases and J shed 7 bases, with 12 bases lying between them. This CDR3 is 13 amino acids long. Per germline, CDR1 GTSNPN and CDR2 SVGIG (reference sequence). CDR3 residues: CAWSKRGGQPQHF. The DNA of the CDR3 is TGTGCCTGGAGTAAAAGGGGTGGGCAGCCCCAGCATTTT.

The V gene is TRBV5-1, the J gene TRBJ2-7; no clear D gene. CDR1 is SGHRS and CDR2 is YFSETQ in the germline V gene. This CDR3 region has 12 residues. The V gene lost 1 base and the J gene lost 4 bases, with 6 bases spanning the gap. CDR3 sequence (DNA): TGCGCCAGCAGCTTGTACGGTTACGAGCAGTACTTC. Encoded protein: CASSLYGYEQYF. The full variable domain, its missing parts supplied by reference TRBV5-1 and TRBJ2-7, is KAGVTQTPRYLIKTRGQQVTLSCSPISGHRSVSWYQQTPGQGLQFLFEYFSETQRNKGNFPGRFSGRQFSNSRSEMNVSTLELGDSALYLCASSLYGYEQYFGPGTRLTVT.

The V gene is TRBV5-1, the J gene TRBJ2-7, with a possible D match to TRBD2 (5 bases). The V gene's germline CDR1 is SGHRS and CDR2 YFSETQ. The length of the CDR3 is 14 residues. V gave up 3 bases and J gave up 3 bases, with 13 bases separating them. CDR3 nucleotide sequence: TGCGCCAGCAGCTCGACGGGGTACAGCTACGAGCAGTACTTC. This gives the protein CASSSTGYSYEQYF. Using reference TRBV5-1 and TRBJ2-7 for the parts outside the CDR3, the full variable domain is KAGVTQTPRYLIKTRGQQVTLSCSPISGHRSVSWYQQTPGQGLQFLFEYFSETQRNKGNFPGRFSGRQFSNSRSEMNVSTLELGDSALYLCASSSTGYSYEQYFGPGTRLTVT.

This sequence joins TRBV19 and TRBJ1-6; 10 nucleotides line up with TRBD1. CDR3 length equals 16 residues. The J segment lost 8 bases and the V segment lost 1 base, leaving 5 bases of the junction unmatched. Germline V gives CDR1 LNHDA, CDR2 SQIVND (reference sequence). CDR3 sequence: CASSIGTGTGDSPLHF. In DNA, the CDR3 is TGTGCCAGTAGTATAGGGACCGGGACAGGGGATTCACCCCTCCACTTT.

The gene calls are TRBV2 and TRBJ2-7; D gene ambiguous. Per the germline V gene, CDR1 is SNHLY and CDR2 is FYNNEI. The germline V and J ends were trimmed by 6 bases and 4 bases, with 10 bases remaining between them. CDR3 length equals 12 residues. The DNA of the CDR3 is TGTGCCAGCAGCCCCTTTTCTTACGAGCAGTACTTC. Translated, it gives CASSPFSYEQYF.

V is TRBV10-1 and J is TRBJ2-7; the match to TRBD1 covers 11 bases. In germline, CDR1 is WNHNN, CDR2 SYGVQD (reference sequence). The CDR3 loop spans 15 amino acids. V trimming: 3 bases; J trimming: 6 bases; junction bases outside the gene matches: 7. CDR3 in amino acids: CASSESGTGGFEQYF. CDR3 DNA: TGCGCCAGCAGTGAATCCGGGACAGGGGGTTTCGAGCAGTACTTC.

V gene TRBV11-2 combines with J gene TRBJ2-7; 11 nucleotides line up with TRBD2. Trimming removed 5 bases from V and 5 bases from J; junction bases left unmatched: 2. CDR3 length: 13 amino acids. Germline V lookup: CDR1 SGHAT, CDR2 FQNNGV. Written as DNA, the CDR3 is TGTGCCAGCAGCGTGGGACTAGCGGACGAGCAGTACTTC. Translation gives CASSVGLADEQYF. Together with reference TRBV11-2 and TRBJ2-7, the CDR3 gives the full variable domain: EAGVAQSPRYKIIEKRQSVAFWCNPISGHATLYWYQQILGQGPKLLIQFQNNGVVDDSQLPKDRFSAERLKGVDSTLKIQPAKLEDSAVYLCASSVGLADEQYFGPGTRLTVT.

With regard to this clone: The sample holds other DNA sequences that translate to the same CDR3. This rearrangement joins TRBV5-4 to TRBJ2-1; the D gene is possibly TRBD2 (6 bases). The length of the CDR3 is 15 residues. The V and J ends lost 2 bases and 0 bases respectively, with 9 bases between them. CDR1 and CDR2 from the germline V gene are SGHNT and YYREEE (reference sequence). CDR3 in DNA: TGTGCCAGCAGCTTCGGGGGAAGCTCCTACAATGAGCAGTTCTTC. Its translation is CASSFGGSSYNEQFF. The full variable domain, rest sourced from reference TRBV5-4 and TRBJ2-1, is ETGVTQSPTHLIKTRGQQVTLRCSSQSGHNTVSWYQQALGQGPQFIFQYYREEENGRGNFPPRFSGLQFPNYSSELNVNALELDDSALYLCASSFGGSSYNEQFFGPGTRLTVL.

Details on this clone: This sample also contains other DNA sequences that code for the same CDR3. The rearrangement joins TRBV27 to TRBJ1-2; 9 positions match TRBD1. J was trimmed by 6 bases and V by 5 bases; bases with no gene match: 7. This CDR3 has 14 residues. The V gene's germline CDR1 is MNHEY and CDR2 SMNVEV (reference sequence). The CDR3 DNA reads as TGTGCCAGCAGTCTCTACGGACAGGGGAATGGCTACACCTTC. Residues: CASSLYGQGNGYTF.

The rearrangement joins TRBV29-1 to TRBJ2-5, with a possible D match to TRBD2 (7 bases). CDR1 is SQVTM and CDR2 is ANQGSEA in the germline V gene. With 6 bases removed from V and 5 bases from J, the gap between germline ends came to 19 bases. CDR3 length equals 14 residues. The CDR3 protein is CSVPRGGGEETQYF. In DNA, the CDR3 is TGCAGCGTGCCTCGAGGGGGGGGTGAGGAGACCCAGTACTTC. The variable domain in full, completed from reference TRBV29-1 and TRBJ2-5, reads SAVISQKPSRDICQRGTSLTIQCQVDSQVTMMFWYRQQPGQSLTLIATANQGSEATYESGFVIDKFPISRPNLTFSTLTVSNMSPEDSSIYLCSVPRGGGEETQYFGPGTRLLVL.

The chain couples TRBV27 to TRBJ2-1, with 8 bases aligning to TRBD2. Germline CDR1 MNHEY, CDR2 SMNVEV (reference sequence). V was clipped by 4 bases and J by 10 bases; unmatched bases: 18. The CDR3 totals 17 residues. CDR3: CASSSSPIAGTQKEQFF. DNA for the CDR3: TGTGCCAGCAGTTCCTCCCCGATAGCGGGGACCCAAAAGGAGCAGTTCTTC.

J is TRBJ1-2 and V is TRBV27; tentative D call: TRBD1 (5 bases). CDR3 length equals 16 residues. From germline, CDR1 is MNHEY and CDR2 SMNVEV (reference sequence). V was shortened by 2 bases and J by 2 bases, with 15 bases between the two germline ends. The CDR3 protein is CASSLISPAGNYGYTF. In DNA form, the CDR3 reads TGTGCCAGCAGTTTAATCTCCCCCGCAGGGAACTATGGCTACACCTTC.

The chain carries TRBV15 and TRBJ1-2; D might be TRBD1 (6 bases). From germline, CDR1 is LNHNV and CDR2 YYDKDF (reference sequence). There are 13 residues in the CDR3. Trimming pared 5 bases from V and 5 bases from J, leaving 12 bases between. CDR3 residues: CATSVSRGYGYTF. Here the CDR3 DNA reads TGTGCCACCAGCGTCTCGAGGGGGTATGGCTACACCTTC.

This chain joins TRBV6-5 and TRBJ1-2; 8 bases are shared with TRBD1. CDR3 size: 13 residues. Germline V CDR1 and CDR2: MNHEY, SVGAGI. With V trimmed by 8 bases and J by 1 base, 3 bases remained unmatched. In DNA form, the CDR3 reads TGTGCCAGCCGACAGGGGTTTAACTATGGCTACACCTTC. Residues: CASRQGFNYGYTF.

V and J are TRBV7-9 and TRBJ1-5; TRBD1 agrees at 9 bases. CDR1 SEHNR and CDR2 FQNEAQ come from the germline V gene (reference sequence). The CDR3 totals 14 residues. The V and J ends lost 7 bases and 5 bases, in that order; junction bases with no gene match: 6. The CDR3 spells CASMRTGEDQPQHF. CDR3 nucleotides: TGTGCCAGCATGAGGACAGGGGAAGATCAGCCCCAGCATTTT.

The chain joins TRBV5-1 to TRBJ2-7; 7 bases match TRBD2. CDR1 SGHRS and CDR2 YFSETQ come from the germline V gene. The V and J ends lost 5 bases and 6 bases, in that order; junction bases with no gene match: 5. The length of the CDR3 is 12 residues. DNA for the CDR3: TGCGCCAGCAGGGGCAGGGAGGGCGAGCAGTACTTC. It yields the protein CASRGREGEQYF.

The chain joins TRBV10-2 to TRBJ2-3; 7 nucleotides line up with TRBD2. The CDR3 sequence is 11 residues long. The ends lost 10 bases at V and 5 bases at J; junction bases unmatched: 3. From germline, CDR1 is WSHSY and CDR2 SAAADI. The CDR3 region has the DNA TGCGCCACCGGGAGGAGAGATACGCAGTATTTT. This sequence encodes CATGRRDTQYF.